This T cell receptor beta chain comes out of a study of blood T cell repertoires in COVID-19. Study details: Samples came from the United States, Italy and Spain, spanning acute and convalescent COVID-19.

Study processing details: Reference gene primer amplification gave nucleated cell count estimates. Profiling relied on immunoSEQ multiplex PCR, and the TCRdb table lists in-frame clones only, not all of them. That table is the source of V, J and clone size, and D and trimming were worked out from the DNA. The table records about 120,000 clones, 88% of them present only once. This CDR3 spans 15 amino acids. Trimming removed 7 bases at V and 3 bases at J, with 19 bases between. Germline V gene data show CDR1 as MNHEY and CDR2 as SVGAGI. The clonotype comes from a man in his forties or fifties with acute or convalescent COVID-19. V is TRBV6-5 and J is TRBJ2-7; no clear D. The sequenced material came from peripheral blood. In DNA form, the CDR3 reads TGTGCCAGCATCGCCGGCGGCAGTCCCAGCTACGAGCAGTACTTC. Its protein is CASIAGGSPSYEQYF.